This T cell receptor (beta chain) was documented in a study of T cell responses to AZD1222 COVID-19 vaccine. Sequenced by immunoSEQ multiplex PCR; TCRdb stores in-frame clones only, minus some. The data contain about 85,000 clones, just over 85% of them singletons. The source is an adult in good health. The material sequenced was peripheral blood, taken on day 0 of AZD1222 vaccination.

CDR3: CASSREETQYF. For the CDR3, the DNA is TGTGCCAGCTCACGGGAAGAGACCCAGTACTTC. The V gene is TRBV18, the J gene TRBJ2-5, with unresolved D. This CDR3 has 11 amino acids. V was clipped by 4 bases and J by 3 bases, with 3 bases between them. Germline values: CDR1 KGHSH, CDR2 LQKENI.